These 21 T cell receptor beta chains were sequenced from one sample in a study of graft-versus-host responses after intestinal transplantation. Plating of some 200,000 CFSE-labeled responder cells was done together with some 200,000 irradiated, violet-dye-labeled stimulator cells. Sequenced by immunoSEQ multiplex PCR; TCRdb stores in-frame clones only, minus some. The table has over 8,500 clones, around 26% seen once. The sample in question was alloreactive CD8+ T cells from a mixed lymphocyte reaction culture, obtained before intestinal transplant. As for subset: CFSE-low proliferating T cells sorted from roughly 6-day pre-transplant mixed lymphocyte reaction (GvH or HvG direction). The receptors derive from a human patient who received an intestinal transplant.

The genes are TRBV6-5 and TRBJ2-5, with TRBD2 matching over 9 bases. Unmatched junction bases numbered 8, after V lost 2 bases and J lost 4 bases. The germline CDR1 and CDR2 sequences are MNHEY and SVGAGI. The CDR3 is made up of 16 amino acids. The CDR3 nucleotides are TGTGCCAGCAGTTACGGAGCGGGGGGCCCTCCAGAGACCCAGTACTTC. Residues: CASSYGAGGPPETQYF.

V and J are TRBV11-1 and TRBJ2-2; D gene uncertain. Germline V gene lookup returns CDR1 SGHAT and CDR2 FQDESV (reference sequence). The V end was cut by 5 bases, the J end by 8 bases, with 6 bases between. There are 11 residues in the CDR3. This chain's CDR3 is CASSHSGELFF. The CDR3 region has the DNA TGTGCCAGCAGCCACTCGGGGGAGCTGTTTTTT. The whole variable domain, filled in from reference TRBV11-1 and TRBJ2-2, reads EAEVAQSPRYKITEKSQAVAFWCDPISGHATLYWYRQILGQGPELLVQFQDESVVDDSQLPKDRFSAERLKGVDSTLKIQPAELGDSAMYLCASSHSGELFFGEGSRLTVL.

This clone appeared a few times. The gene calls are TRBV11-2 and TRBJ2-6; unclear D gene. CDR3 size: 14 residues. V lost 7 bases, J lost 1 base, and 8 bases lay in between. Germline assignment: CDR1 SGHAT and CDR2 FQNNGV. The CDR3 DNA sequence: TGTGCCAGCATACAGTGGTCTGGGGCCAACGTCCTGACTTTC. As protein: CASIQWSGANVLTF.

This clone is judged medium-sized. As DNA, the CDR3 is TGTGCCAGCAGTTACTCCCCAGGGGAACCCTATGGCTACACCTTC. Amino acid sequence: CASSYSPGEPYGYTF. V gene TRBV6-6 combines with J gene TRBJ1-2; perhaps TRBD1 as D (6 bases). Trimming took off 0 bases at V and 4 bases at J, with 12 bases between the two ends. This CDR3 has 15 amino acids. Germline V gene lookup returns CDR1 MNHNY and CDR2 SVGAGI (reference sequence).

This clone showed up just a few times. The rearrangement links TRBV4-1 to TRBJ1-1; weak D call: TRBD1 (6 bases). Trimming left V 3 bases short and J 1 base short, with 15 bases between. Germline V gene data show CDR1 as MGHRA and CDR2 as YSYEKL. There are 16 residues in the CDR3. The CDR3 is CASSQFIGQPNTEAFF. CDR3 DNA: TGCGCCAGCAGCCAGTTCATCGGACAGCCGAACACTGAAGCTTTCTTT.

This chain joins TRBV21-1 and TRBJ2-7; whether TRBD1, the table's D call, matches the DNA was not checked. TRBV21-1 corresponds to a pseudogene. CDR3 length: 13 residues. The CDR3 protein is CACNRTGGYEQYF. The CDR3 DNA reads TGTGCCTGCAATAGGACAGGGGGCTACGAGCAGTACTTC.

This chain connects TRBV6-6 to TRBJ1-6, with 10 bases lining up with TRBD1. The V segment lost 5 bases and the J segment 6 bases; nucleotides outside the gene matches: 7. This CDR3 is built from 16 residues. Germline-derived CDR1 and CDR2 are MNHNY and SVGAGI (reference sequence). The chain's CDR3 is CASSATGGSFNSPLHF. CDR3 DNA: TGTGCCAGCAGTGCGACAGGGGGCAGCTTTAATTCACCCCTCCACTTT.

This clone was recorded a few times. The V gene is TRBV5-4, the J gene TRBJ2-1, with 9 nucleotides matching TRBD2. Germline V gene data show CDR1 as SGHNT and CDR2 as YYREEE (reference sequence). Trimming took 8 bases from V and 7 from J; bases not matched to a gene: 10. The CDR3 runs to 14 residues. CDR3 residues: CASRRGGRSNEQFF. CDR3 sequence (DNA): TGTGCCAGTCGGCGGGGGGGCCGGTCTAATGAGCAGTTCTTC.

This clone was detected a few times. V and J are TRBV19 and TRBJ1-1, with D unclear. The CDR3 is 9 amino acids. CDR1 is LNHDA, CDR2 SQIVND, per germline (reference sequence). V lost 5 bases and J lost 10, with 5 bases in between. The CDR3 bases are TGTGCCAGTAGTCCGGGAGCTTTCTTT. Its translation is CASSPGAFF.

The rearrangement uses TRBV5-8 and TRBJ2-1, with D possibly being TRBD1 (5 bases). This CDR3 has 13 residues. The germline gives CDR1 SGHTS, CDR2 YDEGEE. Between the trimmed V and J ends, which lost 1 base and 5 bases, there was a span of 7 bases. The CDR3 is CASSLRGNNEQFF. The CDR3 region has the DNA TGTGCCAGCAGCTTGAGGGGAAACAATGAGCAGTTCTTC. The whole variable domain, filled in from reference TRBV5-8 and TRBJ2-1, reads EAGVTQSPTHLIKTRGQQATLRCSPISGHTSVYWYQQALGLGLQFLLWYDEGEERNRGNFPPRFSGRQFPNYSSELNVNALELEDSALYLCASSLRGNNEQFFGPGTRLTVL.

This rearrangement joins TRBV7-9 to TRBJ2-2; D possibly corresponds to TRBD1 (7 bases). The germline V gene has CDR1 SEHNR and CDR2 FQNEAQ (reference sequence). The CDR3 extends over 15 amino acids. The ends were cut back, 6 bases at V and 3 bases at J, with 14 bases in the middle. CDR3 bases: TGTGCCAGCAGGGGGAGGACAGGTGACACCGGGGAGCTGTTTTTT. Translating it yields CASRGRTGDTGELFF. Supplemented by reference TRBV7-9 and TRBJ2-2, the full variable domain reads DTGVSQNPRHKITKRGQNVTFRCDPISEHNRLYWYRQTLGQGPEFLTYFQNEAQLEKSRLLSDRFSAERPKGSFSTLEIQRTEQGDSAMYLCASRGRTGDTGELFFGEGSRLTVL.

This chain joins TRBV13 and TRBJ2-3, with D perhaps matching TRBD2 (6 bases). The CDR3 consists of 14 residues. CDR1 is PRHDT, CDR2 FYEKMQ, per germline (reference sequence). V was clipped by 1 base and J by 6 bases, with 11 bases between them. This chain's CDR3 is CASSLEGGSDTQYF. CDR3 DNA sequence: TGTGCCAGCAGCTTAGAAGGAGGGTCCGATACGCAGTATTTT. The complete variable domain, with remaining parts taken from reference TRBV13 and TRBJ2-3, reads AAGVIQSPRHLIKEKRETATLKCYPIPRHDTVYWYQQGPGQDPQFLISFYEKMQSDKGSIPDRFSAQQFSDYHSELNMSSLELGDSALYFCASSLEGGSDTQYFGPGTRLTVL.

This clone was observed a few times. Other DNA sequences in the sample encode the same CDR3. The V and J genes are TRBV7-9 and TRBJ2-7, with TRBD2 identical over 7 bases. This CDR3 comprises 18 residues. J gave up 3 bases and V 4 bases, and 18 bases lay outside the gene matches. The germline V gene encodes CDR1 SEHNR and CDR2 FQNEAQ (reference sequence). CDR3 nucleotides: TGTGCCAGCAGCTCTACTAGGTGGGGTGGGGGGGGAGGCTACGAGCAGTACTTC. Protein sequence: CASSSTRWGGGGGYEQYF.

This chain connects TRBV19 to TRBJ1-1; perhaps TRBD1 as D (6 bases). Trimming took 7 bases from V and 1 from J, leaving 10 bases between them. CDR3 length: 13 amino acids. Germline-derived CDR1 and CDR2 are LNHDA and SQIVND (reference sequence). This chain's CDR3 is CASNAGENTEAFF. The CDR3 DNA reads TGTGCCAGTAATGCAGGGGAGAACACTGAAGCTTTCTTT.

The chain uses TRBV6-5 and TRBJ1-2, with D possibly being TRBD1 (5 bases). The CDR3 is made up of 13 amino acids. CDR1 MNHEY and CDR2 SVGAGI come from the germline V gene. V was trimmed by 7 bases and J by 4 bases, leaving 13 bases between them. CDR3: CASTNGGPYGYTF. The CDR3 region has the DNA TGTGCCAGCACTAACGGGGGACCCTATGGCTACACCTTC.

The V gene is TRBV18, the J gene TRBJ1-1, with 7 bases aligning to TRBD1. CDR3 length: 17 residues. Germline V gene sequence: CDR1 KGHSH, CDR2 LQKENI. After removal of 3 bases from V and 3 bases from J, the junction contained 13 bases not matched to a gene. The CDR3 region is CASSPVSQGRWDTEAFF. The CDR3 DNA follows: TGTGCCAGCTCACCGGTATCACAGGGGCGGTGGGACACTGAAGCTTTCTTT.

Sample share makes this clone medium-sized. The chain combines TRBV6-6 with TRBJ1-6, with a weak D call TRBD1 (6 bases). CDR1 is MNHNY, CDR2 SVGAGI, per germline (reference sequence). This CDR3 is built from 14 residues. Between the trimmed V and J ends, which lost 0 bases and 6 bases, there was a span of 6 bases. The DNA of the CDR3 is TGTGCCAGCAGTTACTCGGACAGTAATTCACCCCTCCACTTT. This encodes CASSYSDSNSPLHF.

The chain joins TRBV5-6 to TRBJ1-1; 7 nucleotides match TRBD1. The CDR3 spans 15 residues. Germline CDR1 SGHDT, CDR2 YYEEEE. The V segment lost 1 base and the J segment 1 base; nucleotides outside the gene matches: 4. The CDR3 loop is CASSLPGTANTEAFF. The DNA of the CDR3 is TGTGCCAGCAGCTTGCCGGGGACAGCGAACACTGAAGCTTTCTTT.

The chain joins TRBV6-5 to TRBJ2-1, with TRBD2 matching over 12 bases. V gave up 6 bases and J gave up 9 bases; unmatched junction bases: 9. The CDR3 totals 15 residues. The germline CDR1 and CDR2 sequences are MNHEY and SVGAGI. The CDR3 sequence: CASRALAGGYGEQFF. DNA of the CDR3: TGTGCCAGCAGGGCCCTAGCGGGGGGGTATGGTGAGCAGTTCTTC.

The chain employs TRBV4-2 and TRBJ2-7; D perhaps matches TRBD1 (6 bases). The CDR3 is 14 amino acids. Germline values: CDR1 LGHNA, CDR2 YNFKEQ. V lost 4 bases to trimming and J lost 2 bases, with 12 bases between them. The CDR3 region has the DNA TGTGCCAGCAGCCCTACAGGGAAGGCCTACGAGCAGTACTTC. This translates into CASSPTGKAYEQYF.

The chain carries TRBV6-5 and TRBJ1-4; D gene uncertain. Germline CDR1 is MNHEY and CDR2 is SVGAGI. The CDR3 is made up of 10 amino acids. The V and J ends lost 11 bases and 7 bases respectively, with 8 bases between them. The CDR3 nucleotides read TGTGCCGTAAGAGGTGAAAAACTGTTTTTT. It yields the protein CAVRGEKLFF.